Here is one TCR beta chain with its context. Its specificity is unknown. This entry comes from a study of cytomegalovirus exposure and HLA in healthy donors. Overall study findings and caveats: Indistinguishability led to the exclusion of some V segments, TRBV6-2 and TRBV6-3 included. On later analysis, the bulk of CMV-associated TCR beta chains appeared to be HLA-restricted.

With V trimmed by 3 bases and J by 2 bases, 4 bases remained unmatched. The CDR3 loop spans 16 amino acids. The germline CDR1 and CDR2 sequences are MGHRA and YSYEKL. The study ran its PCR with 60 Vbeta and 13 Jbeta primers. The assay was immunoSEQ multiplex PCR, and TCRdb's table has in-frame clones only and misses some. This sample yields about 170,000 clones, of which about 80% are seen a single time; about 2.3% belongs to the top ten. The TCR was taken from a woman aged 45-65 years in good health and CMV-seronegative. Sequencing was done on a sample of PBMCs. The chain has TRBV4-1 and TRBJ1-4, with TRBD1 matching 9 bases. The CDR3 coding sequence is TGCGCCAGCAGCCACAACAGGGGGCCTACTAATGAAAAACTGTTTTTT. This translates into CASSHNRGPTNEKLFF.